One sample yielded the 30 T cell receptor beta chains listed below, sequenced in a study of blood T cells in healthy people across ages. Primed by a sample-barcoded 5' primer and a J-beta primer mix, a second PCR proceeded for 7 to 11 cycles. TCRdb reprocessed the 5' RACE reads with MiXCR, giving one entry per CDR3 protein. This table has roughly 2 million distinct CDR3 sequences, less than 50% appearing once. Specimen: blood. Receptors were obtained from a woman between 40 and 55 years old in good health.

The chain is built from TRBV20-1 and TRBJ2-7; 9 bases map to TRBD1. The length of the CDR3 is 14 residues. Trimming at V came to 3 bases and at J to 5 bases, leaving 8 bases not matched to a gene. In germline, CDR1 is DFQATT, CDR2 SNEGSKA (reference sequence). The CDR3 loop is CSARETGGQDEQYF. CDR3 bases: TGCAGTGCTAGGGAGACAGGGGGTCAGGACGAGCAGTACTTC.

This rearrangement joins TRBV3-1 to TRBJ1-1; no clear D gene. Trimming cost V 4 bases and J 5 bases, with 11 bases left between them. Germline-derived CDR1 and CDR2 are LGHDT and YNNKEL (reference sequence). This CDR3 is built from 13 residues. CDR3 sequence reads: CASSRIKWTEAFF. The CDR3 DNA reads as TGTGCCAGCAGCCGAATCAAGTGGACTGAAGCTTTCTTT.

This rearrangement joins TRBV5-1 to TRBJ2-2, with a possible D match to TRBD2 (5 bases). The germline CDR1 and CDR2 sequences are SGHRS and YFSETQ. The V gene lost 5 bases and the J gene lost 4 bases, with 9 bases spanning the gap. The CDR3 extends over 13 amino acids. This CDR3 is CASSVEATGELFF. In nucleotides, the CDR3 is TGCGCCAGCAGTGTGGAGGCCACCGGGGAGCTGTTTTTT. The full variable domain, in which reference TRBV5-1 and TRBJ2-2 provide the parts outside the CDR3, is KAGVTQTPRYLIKTRGQQVTLSCSPISGHRSVSWYQQTPGQGLQFLFEYFSETQRNKGNFPGRFSGRQFSNSRSEMNVSTLELGDSALYLCASSVEATGELFFGEGSRLTVL.

This clonotype occurred a few times. The gene calls are TRBV12-3 or TRBV12-4 and TRBJ1-2; 7 positions agree with TRBD1. Trimming cost V 6 bases and J 6 bases; bases outside gene matches: 7. There are 13 residues in the CDR3. As DNA, the CDR3 is TGTGCCAGCAGCACCACAGGGGCTCATGGCTACACCTTC. It encodes CASSTTGAHGYTF.

This sequence joins TRBV7-2 and TRBJ2-7; 7 bases agree with TRBD1. J lost 3 bases, V lost 5 bases, and 7 bases had no gene match. CDR3 length: 14 amino acids. Germline V gives CDR1 SGHTA, CDR2 FQGNSA. CDR3 in DNA: TGTGCCAGCAGCCGGGACAGCCAAAGCTACGAGCAGTACTTC. Residues: CASSRDSQSYEQYF. Variable domain in full (rest from reference TRBV7-2 and TRBJ2-7): GAGVSQSPSNKVTEKGKDVELRCDPISGHTALYWYRQSLGQGLEFLIYFQGNSAPDKSGLPSDRFSAERTGGSVSTLTIQRTQQEDSAVYLCASSRDSQSYEQYFGPGTRLTVT.

This clonotype was observed a few times. The chain has TRBV10-3 and TRBJ2-7; D is uncertain. Per germline, CDR1 ENHRY and CDR2 SYGVKD. CDR3 length: 14 amino acids. Between the trimmed V and J ends, which lost 3 bases and 0 bases, there was a span of 9 bases. CDR3 protein: CAISERASSYEQYF. The CDR3 DNA reads TGTGCCATCAGTGAAAGGGCTAGCTCCTACGAGCAGTACTTC.

This clonotype has just a few counts. The chain joins TRBV7-9 to TRBJ1-2; D is perhaps TRBD1 (6 bases). The CDR3 runs to 15 residues. CDR1 SEHNR and CDR2 FQNEAQ come from the germline V gene (reference sequence). Trimming shortened V by 0 bases and J by 2 bases, and 10 bases separated the two germline ends. The CDR3 sequence is CASSLAAGDNYGYTF. CDR3 nucleotide sequence: TGTGCCAGCAGCTTAGCGGCAGGGGACAACTATGGCTACACCTTC.

The J gene is TRBJ2-3, the V gene TRBV7-3; the match to TRBD2 covers 10 bases. V shed 4 bases, J shed 7 bases, and the junction held 8 bases outside the gene matches. Germline assignment: CDR1 SGHTA and CDR2 FQGTGA. The CDR3 runs to 15 residues. In DNA, the CDR3 is TGTGCCAGCAGCTCTAGCGGGGGCCCTTCGTATACGCAGTATTTT. Its protein is CASSSSGGPSYTQYF.

The J gene is TRBJ2-4, the V gene TRBV7-3, with D tentatively TRBD2 (6 bases). The CDR3 length is 16 residues. Trimming removed 6 bases from V and 3 bases from J, with 18 bases in between. In germline, CDR1 is SGHTA, CDR2 FQGTGA. The CDR3 loop is CASSSRPAGDKNIQYF. CDR3 in DNA: TGTGCCAGCAGTTCACGCCCAGCGGGTGACAAAAACATTCAGTACTTC.

The rearrangement uses TRBV12-3 or TRBV12-4 and TRBJ2-5, with 9 bases identical to TRBD1. The DNA end is a closer match to TRBJ2-4, so the J assignment may be wrong. The CDR3 length is 14 residues. The DNA for the CDR3 is TGTGCCAGCAGCGAGGGACAGGGACTGGACATTCAGTACTTC. Amino acid sequence: CASSEGQGLDIQYF.

The chain links TRBV20-1 to TRBJ2-4; 13 nucleotides agree with TRBD2. Germline lookup yields CDR1 DFQATT and CDR2 SNEGSKA (reference sequence). After removal of 6 bases from V and 8 bases from J, the junction contained 16 bases not matched to a gene. This CDR3 comprises 17 residues. The CDR3 loop reads CSAPSPGTSGNMDIQYF. CDR3 sequence (DNA): TGCAGTGCCCCGAGCCCCGGGACTAGCGGGAATATGGACATTCAGTACTTC.

The rearrangement links TRBV5-1 to TRBJ1-1; no clear D gene. The germline V gene encodes CDR1 SGHRS and CDR2 YFSETQ. The V and J ends lost 0 bases and 0 bases respectively, with 9 bases between them. This CDR3 is built from 15 residues. CDR3 sequence reads: CASSLDSAMNTEAFF. The DNA for the CDR3 is TGCGCCAGCAGCTTGGACAGTGCCATGAACACTGAAGCTTTCTTT.

This clonotype was picked up a small number of times. This chain connects TRBV9 to TRBJ2-1, with 13 nucleotides matching TRBD2. From germline, CDR1 is SGDLS and CDR2 YYNGEE. The CDR3 runs 17 residues. V was clipped by 2 bases and J by 2 bases; unmatched bases: 4. CDR3 residues: CASSVSGTSGTYNEQFF. The CDR3 DNA reads as TGTGCCAGCAGCGTTTCCGGGACTAGCGGGACCTACAATGAGCAGTTCTTC.

The chain uses TRBV14 and TRBJ1-4; D call uncertain. The CDR3 extends over 17 amino acids. Germline assignment: CDR1 SGHDN and CDR2 FVKESK. V gave up 3 bases and J gave up 2 bases, with 16 bases separating them. The CDR3 DNA sequence: TGTGCCAGCAGCCACAATTCCGGGTCGGGGACTAATGAAAAACTGTTTTTT. Translation: CASSHNSGSGTNEKLFF.

V and J are TRBV20-1 and TRBJ2-7, with a tentative D call TRBD2 (7 bases). The assigned J gene may be wrong: the sequence end matches TRBJ2-5 better. CDR1 DFQATT and CDR2 SNEGSKA come from the germline V gene (reference sequence). The CDR3 contains 15 residues. CDR3 protein: CSARQSLRGGETQYF. CDR3 in DNA: TGCAGTGCTAGACAATCCCTGAGGGGGGGTGAGACCCAGTACTTC.

The V call is TRBV6-1, the J call TRBJ2-1; possible D gene TRBD2, 6 bases. V was trimmed by 3 bases and J by 1 base, leaving 16 bases between them. This CDR3 spans 17 amino acids. Looked up from germline, CDR1 is MNHNS and CDR2 is SASEGT. In DNA form, the CDR3 reads TGTGCCAGCAGTGACCCTAACGGAGGGCTGTCCTACAATGAGCAGTTCTTC. It encodes CASSDPNGGLSYNEQFF.

The V gene is TRBV25-1, the J gene TRBJ2-1; maybe TRBD2 (5 bases). Trimming left V 5 bases short and J 9 bases short, with 14 bases between. Germline V gene lookup returns CDR1 MGHDK and CDR2 SYGVNS. The length of the CDR3 is 13 residues. The CDR3 region is CASSSTRASEQFF. The CDR3 DNA is TGTGCCAGCAGTTCTACTAGGGCCAGTGAGCAGTTCTTC.

This clonotype was observed a few times. The rearrangement links TRBV5-1 to TRBJ2-7, with D perhaps matching TRBD1 (6 bases). The germline V and J ends were trimmed by 4 bases and 4 bases, with 15 bases remaining between them. The germline V gene has CDR1 SGHRS and CDR2 YFSETQ. The CDR3 runs to 14 residues. DNA for the CDR3: TGCGCCAGCAGCGTTGATAATACAGGGTACGAGCAGTACTTC. It encodes CASSVDNTGYEQYF.

The chain uses TRBV6-2 or TRBV6-3 and TRBJ2-1, with D tentatively TRBD2 (5 bases). The CDR3 loop spans 12 amino acids. Trimming removed 6 bases from V and 6 bases from J, with 9 bases in between. Germline V lookup: CDR1 MNHEY, CDR2 SVGEGT. The CDR3 DNA reads TGTGCCAGCAGACTCCGGGGCAATGAGCAGTTCTTC. This encodes CASRLRGNEQFF.

This clonotype was observed a few times. The gene calls are TRBV7-6 and TRBJ2-7; possibly TRBD1 or TRBD2 for D (5 bases each). V lost 2 bases and J 7 bases, leaving 18 bases between the germline ends. In germline, CDR1 is SGHVS, CDR2 FNYEAQ. The CDR3 length is 15 residues. This CDR3 is CASSLIRDAVREQYF. The CDR3 DNA follows: TGTGCCAGCAGCTTAATTCGGGACGCGGTACGGGAGCAGTACTTC.

Comment on this clonotype: Because the CDR3's place on the DNA is in doubt, the DNA is left out and the CDR3 is given as listed by TCRdb. The chain uses TRBV7-2 and TRBJ2-6. The CDR3 extends over 16 residues, inclusive of both ends. Germline CDR1 reads SGHTA; CDR2 reads FQGNSA. The chain's CDR3 is CASSFRVAPGANVLTF.

The chain uses TRBV10-1 and TRBJ1-6; D is unresolved. CDR3 length: 16 amino acids. The V and J ends lost 11 bases and 0 bases respectively, with 17 bases between them. Germline values: CDR1 WNHNN, CDR2 SYGVQD (reference sequence). The CDR3 nucleotides read TGCGCCCGCTTTGAGATACCCAGCTCCTATAATTCACCCCTCCACTTT. Protein sequence: CARFEIPSSYNSPLHF.

The J gene is TRBJ2-5, the V gene TRBV20-1; either TRBD1 or TRBD2 may supply D (5 bases each). The DNA end is more similar to TRBJ2-1, so the J call may be wrong. The germline V gene has CDR1 DFQATT and CDR2 SNEGSKA (reference sequence). This CDR3 comprises 15 residues. The CDR3 coding sequence is TGCAGTGCGACCCGCACCCGGGACCACCAAGAGACCCAGTTCTTC. Residues: CSATRTRDHQETQFF.

About this clonotype itself: The germline gene is not matched at one end of the junction; a read error may be the cause. This chain links TRBV6-5 with TRBJ1-3; 8 bases agree with TRBD1. This CDR3 is 15 amino acids long. CDR1 and CDR2 from the germline V gene are MNHEY and SVGAGI. The CDR3 is CASHSQGASGNAIYF. Written as DNA, the CDR3 is TGTGCCAGCCACTCCCAGGGGGCCTCTGGAAACGCCATATATTTT.

V and J are TRBV6-1 and TRBJ2-6; D not resolved. This CDR3 spans 15 amino acids. Trimming took off 7 bases at V and 1 base at J, with 11 bases between the two ends. The V gene's germline CDR1 is MNHNS and CDR2 SASEGT. The CDR3, as DNA: TGTGCCAGCAATCCTTGGCTTTCTGGGGCCAACGTCCTGACTTTC. Its translation: CASNPWLSGANVLTF.

This clonotype was seen a few times. The rearrangement joins TRBV12-3 or TRBV12-4 to TRBJ2-5; D is undetermined. The CDR3 is made up of 14 amino acids. The V end lost 5 bases, the J end lost 1 base, and 11 bases lay between the germline ends. The CDR3 reads CASSVATLQETQYF. The CDR3 DNA follows: TGTGCCAGCAGTGTTGCGACCCTCCAAGAGACCCAGTACTTC.

The rearrangement links TRBV27 to TRBJ2-5; D gene unclear. V lost 6 bases and J lost 5, with 19 bases in between. Germline values: CDR1 MNHEY, CDR2 SMNVEV (reference sequence). The CDR3 covers 15 residues. The CDR3 nucleotides are TGTGCCAGCAGCTCTCCCGGAACCCGGCGGGAGACCCAGTACTTC. Translation gives CASSSPGTRRETQYF.

The rearrangement links TRBV7-2 to TRBJ2-7; TRBD2 aligns across 9 bases. Germline CDR1 SGHTA, CDR2 FQGNSA. V shed 1 base, J shed 4 bases, and the junction held 8 bases outside the gene matches. CDR3 length equals 16 residues. This CDR3 is CASSLEVPSGDYEQYF. The CDR3 DNA reads as TGTGCCAGCAGCTTAGAGGTCCCTAGCGGGGATTACGAGCAGTACTTC.

The chain is built from TRBV10-2 and TRBJ2-4; D is unclear. V lost 4 bases to trimming and J lost 13 bases, with 11 bases between them. The CDR3 has 11 residues. CDR1 and CDR2 (germline): WSHSY, SAAADI. Here the CDR3 DNA reads TGCGCCAGCAGTGTCCCCGGGCAGCAGTACTTC. It codes for CASSVPGQQYF.

The V and J genes are TRBV28 and TRBJ2-1; a possible D gene is TRBD1 (5 bases). The CDR3 is made up of 19 amino acids. Germline CDR1 reads MDHEN; CDR2 reads SYDVKM. The germline V and J ends were trimmed by 3 bases and 0 bases, with 21 bases remaining between them. CDR3 region: CASSLIVPGHQSSYNEQFF. Here the CDR3 DNA reads TGTGCCAGCAGTTTGATTGTTCCCGGACACCAGAGCTCCTACAATGAGCAGTTCTTC.